The 27 T cell receptor beta chains below come from one sample, sequenced in a study of cytomegalovirus exposure and HLA in healthy donors. Profiled with immunoSEQ multiplex PCR; TCRdb holds only in-frame clones, not every one. The sample yields under 200,000 clones, nearly 90% seen once. Sequenced: PBMCs. These TCRs come from a woman younger than 35 in good health and CMV-seropositive.

The V and J genes are TRBV28 and TRBJ2-7; the match to TRBD2 covers 7 bases. Germline V gene lookup returns CDR1 MDHEN and CDR2 SYDVKM. The CDR3 is made up of 16 amino acids. V lost 5 bases and J lost 4; bases outside the gene matches: 14. The chain's CDR3 is CASSPTAGLPLYEQYF. CDR3 coding DNA: TGTGCCAGCAGTCCTACGGCGGGACTACCCCTTTACGAGCAGTACTTC. Combining the CDR3 with reference TRBV28 and TRBJ2-7 gives the whole variable domain DVKVTQSSRYLVKRTGEKVFLECVQDMDHENMFWYRQDPGLGLRLIYFSYDVKMKEKGDIPEGYSVSREKKERFSLILESASTNQTSMYLCASSPTAGLPLYEQYFGPGTRLTVT.

The chain carries TRBV4-3 and TRBJ2-7, with 8 bases fitting TRBD2. CDR3 length equals 16 residues. J gave up 7 bases and V 2 bases, and 13 bases lay outside the gene matches. Germline CDR1 reads LGHNA; CDR2 reads YSLEER. The CDR3 loop is CASSQQSGSPSREQYF. CDR3 in DNA: TGCGCCAGCAGCCAACAAAGCGGGAGCCCATCTAGAGAGCAGTACTTC.

The chain employs TRBV7-3 and TRBJ2-5, with D perhaps TRBD2 (5 bases). CDR3 length: 13 residues. V was shortened by 6 bases and J by 5 bases, with 13 bases between the two germline ends. Looked up from germline, CDR1 is SGHTA and CDR2 is FQGTGA. The DNA for the CDR3 is TGTGCCAGCAGGAGACCCGGCGGGGAGACCCAGTACTTC. Translated, it gives CASRRPGGETQYF.

This clone has only a few counts. The chain uses TRBV28 and TRBJ1-1; 8 bases map to TRBD1. V was clipped by 1 base and J by 4 bases; unmatched bases: 5. Germline-derived CDR1 and CDR2 are MDHEN and SYDVKM. CDR3 length: 15 amino acids. In DNA, the CDR3 is TGTGCCAGCAGTTTATTGACAGGGGAGGGCACTGAAGCTTTCTTT. Translating it yields CASSLLTGEGTEAFF.

The chain is built from TRBV25-1 and TRBJ2-5; TRBD2 matches 11 bases. Trimming cost V 8 bases and J 5 bases; bases outside gene matches: 10. The CDR3 is 15 residues long. The germline gives CDR1 MGHDK, CDR2 SYGVNS. The CDR3 sequence: CASQVAGGLVETQYF. For the CDR3, the DNA is TGTGCCAGCCAGGTAGCGGGAGGGCTAGTGGAGACCCAGTACTTC.

In DNA form, the CDR3 reads TGTGCCAGCAGCTCGCCGACAGGAGCTAACTATGGCTACACCTTC. Translated: CASSSPTGANYGYTF. This chain connects TRBV28 to TRBJ1-2; D might be TRBD1 (6 bases). The CDR3 is 15 amino acids. Trimming stripped 6 bases from V and 0 bases from J, with 14 bases between. Germline CDR1 and CDR2: MDHEN and SYDVKM.

This clone appeared a single time. This chain joins TRBV5-8 and TRBJ1-2, with D possibly TRBD1 on 5 matching bases. Germline CDR1 SGHTS, CDR2 YDEGEE. This CDR3 comprises 12 residues. The CDR3 DNA follows: TGTGTCTCTGGCCAGGGCGGCGGTGGCTACACCTTC. As protein: CVSGQGGGGYTF.

The V gene is TRBV7-2, the J gene TRBJ2-2; TRBD2 matches at 7 bases. Germline V gene data show CDR1 as SGHTA and CDR2 as FQGNSA. After removal of 5 bases from V and 0 bases from J, the junction contained 6 bases not matched to a gene. The CDR3 covers 16 residues. The CDR3 protein is CASSRASGANTGELFF. The CDR3 DNA reads TGTGCCAGCAGCAGAGCTAGCGGAGCGAACACCGGGGAGCTGTTTTTT.

V and J are TRBV5-4 and TRBJ2-3; TRBD2 matches 14 bases. With V trimmed by 4 bases and J by 4 bases, 5 bases remained unmatched. CDR1 is SGHNT, CDR2 YYREEE, per germline (reference sequence). There are 16 residues in the CDR3. Written as DNA, the CDR3 is TGTGCCAGCAGCCCGGGACTAGCGGGAGAAGCAGATACGCAGTATTTT. Residues: CASSPGLAGEADTQYF.

V usage is TRBV29-1 and J usage is TRBJ1-5, with 7 nucleotides matching TRBD1. This CDR3 has 13 residues. J lost 4 bases, V lost 5 bases, and 5 bases had no gene match. Looked up from germline, CDR1 is SQVTM and CDR2 is ANQGSEA. CDR3: CSVSTGWNQPQHF. The CDR3, as DNA: TGCAGCGTTTCGACAGGGTGGAATCAGCCCCAGCATTTT.

The chain carries TRBV6-5 and TRBJ1-1, with D maybe TRBD1 (5 bases). The length of the CDR3 is 13 residues. Germline V gene data show CDR1 as MNHEY and CDR2 as SVGAGI. Trimming pared 3 bases from V and 7 bases from J, leaving 12 bases between. This chain's CDR3 is CASSYIQGGEAFF. CDR3 DNA sequence: TGTGCCAGCAGTTATATCCAGGGCGGTGAAGCTTTCTTT.

This chain joins TRBV27 and TRBJ2-5; D remains ambiguous. The germline V gene encodes CDR1 MNHEY and CDR2 SMNVEV (reference sequence). This CDR3 has 15 residues. V lost 2 bases, J lost 4 bases, and 14 bases lay in between. In nucleotides, the CDR3 is TGTGCCAGCAGTTTAGGCCCTAGGATTAGAGAGACCCAGTACTTC. Its protein is CASSLGPRIRETQYF.

The sample holds one count of this clone. The V gene is TRBV4-2, the J gene TRBJ2-7; 7 bases fit TRBD2. With 1 base clipped from V and 0 bases from J, the junction kept 6 bases outside the gene matches. CDR1 is LGHNA and CDR2 is YNFKEQ in the germline V gene. This CDR3 is 16 amino acids long. CDR3 bases: TGTGCCAGCAGCCAAGGGGGCCGCGGGAGCTCCTACGAGCAGTACTTC. Translating gives CASSQGGRGSSYEQYF.

The CDR3 DNA reads as TGTGCTAGTGGTGACCCGGTTACTAGCGGTTACGAGCAGTACTTC. Translating gives CASGDPVTSGYEQYF. The chain employs TRBV12-5 and TRBJ2-7; 8 bases agree with TRBD2. Germline V CDR1 and CDR2: LGHNT, FRNRAP. The J segment lost 4 bases and the V segment lost 5 bases, leaving 10 bases of the junction unmatched. The CDR3 sequence is 15 residues long.

This chain connects TRBV7-8 to TRBJ2-7; TRBD2 is a possible D gene (6 bases). The CDR3 has 17 amino acids. Trimming removed 1 base at V and 2 bases at J, with 18 bases between. Germline V lookup: CDR1 SGHVS, CDR2 FQNEAQ. CDR3 residues: CASSLDWFSGQTYEQYF. CDR3 coding DNA: TGTGCCAGCAGCTTAGATTGGTTCAGCGGGCAAACCTACGAGCAGTACTTC.

The V gene is TRBV2, the J gene TRBJ2-7; TRBD2 matches 8 bases. Germline trimming cut 1 base from V and 5 bases from J; bases unmatched to any gene: 1. Germline-derived CDR1 and CDR2 are SNHLY and FYNNEI. The CDR3 is 13 residues long. The CDR3 is CASSEERENEQYF. CDR3 nucleotide sequence: TGTGCCAGCAGTGAAGAGCGGGAGAACGAGCAGTACTTC.

This clone was seen a few times. The chain employs TRBV5-6 and TRBJ2-7; D is undetermined. The CDR3 runs to 11 residues. Germline V lookup: CDR1 SGHDT, CDR2 YYEEEE. V lost 3 bases and J lost 2, with 3 bases in between. CDR3: CASSSTYEQYF. The CDR3 DNA follows: TGTGCCAGCAGCTCTACCTACGAGCAGTACTTC.

This clone appeared once. The chain combines TRBV9 with TRBJ2-3; D uncertain. CDR1 and CDR2 from the germline V gene are SGDLS and YYNGEE. There are 11 residues in the CDR3. V lost 2 bases, J lost 6 bases, and 4 bases lay in between. CDR3 residues: CASSVGDTQYF. CDR3 DNA sequence: TGTGCCAGCAGCGTCGGGGATACGCAGTATTTT.

The chain employs TRBV2 and TRBJ2-5, with 10 bases that match TRBD2. Germline values: CDR1 SNHLY, CDR2 FYNNEI. V lost 6 bases and J lost 2; bases outside the gene matches: 0. The CDR3 loop spans 13 amino acids. The CDR3 sequence: CASRGLAQETQYF. The CDR3 DNA follows: TGTGCCAGCAGGGGACTAGCGCAAGAGACCCAGTACTTC.

This chain uses TRBV5-1 with TRBJ2-2; 7 bases are a match to TRBD2. V was pared by 1 base and J by 4 bases, with 4 bases of the junction left unmatched. CDR1 is SGHRS and CDR2 is YFSETQ in the germline V gene. The CDR3 length is 15 residues. This CDR3 reads CASSLIAGATGELFF. For the CDR3, the DNA is TGCGCCAGCAGCTTGATCGCGGGAGCCACCGGGGAGCTGTTTTTT.

This chain joins TRBV5-6 and TRBJ2-1, with D perhaps TRBD2 (5 bases). V lost 2 bases to trimming and J lost 2 bases, with 14 bases between them. CDR3 length equals 16 residues. Germline V gene data show CDR1 as SGHDT and CDR2 as YYEEEE. The CDR3 here is CASSFFSGVTYNEQFF. The CDR3 region has the DNA TGTGCCAGCAGCTTCTTCAGCGGCGTAACCTACAATGAGCAGTTCTTC.

The genes are TRBV5-1 and TRBJ2-3; 13 nucleotides line up with TRBD2. J gave up 5 bases and V 4 bases, and 4 bases lay outside the gene matches. This CDR3 spans 15 amino acids. The germline V gene encodes CDR1 SGHRS and CDR2 YFSETQ. The DNA of the CDR3 is TGCGCCAGCAGCCGACTAGCGGGAGGAGGAGATACGCAGTATTTT. Its translation is CASSRLAGGGDTQYF. Full variable domain (rest looked up from reference TRBV5-1 and TRBJ2-3): KAGVTQTPRYLIKTRGQQVTLSCSPISGHRSVSWYQQTPGQGLQFLFEYFSETQRNKGNFPGRFSGRQFSNSRSEMNVSTLELGDSALYLCASSRLAGGGDTQYFGPGTRLTVL.

This clone was counted a single time. V usage is TRBV6-5 and J usage is TRBJ2-2, with D perhaps matching TRBD1 (7 bases). V lost 6 bases, J lost 5 bases, and 10 bases lay in between. The CDR3 totals 13 residues. Germline V lookup: CDR1 MNHEY, CDR2 SVGAGI. This chain's CDR3 is CASRSGGTGELFF. Written as DNA, the CDR3 is TGTGCCAGCAGGTCAGGGGGGACCGGGGAGCTGTTTTTT.

The V call is TRBV29-1, the J call TRBJ1-1; 7 positions agree with TRBD1. Germline V gene lookup returns CDR1 SQVTM and CDR2 ANQGSEA. The CDR3 spans 13 residues. V shed 6 bases and J 1 base; nucleotides not matched to a gene: 5. CDR3 nucleotides: TGCAGCGTAGGACAGGAATGGAACACTGAAGCTTTCTTT. Protein: CSVGQEWNTEAFF.

The chain joins TRBV10-1 to TRBJ2-5; 7 bases line up with TRBD1. CDR1 WNHNN and CDR2 SYGVQD come from the germline V gene (reference sequence). After removal of 2 bases from V and 5 bases from J, the junction contained 17 bases not matched to a gene. CDR3 length: 18 residues. The CDR3 DNA is TGCGCCAGCAGTGAGACAAACAGACAGGGTCTAAGGTCCGAGACCCAGTACTTC. This gives the protein CASSETNRQGLRSETQYF.

The chain is built from TRBV15 and TRBJ1-5, with D possibly matching TRBD1 (5 bases). The V gene's germline CDR1 is LNHNV and CDR2 YYDKDF (reference sequence). The CDR3 sequence is 15 residues long. Trimming took 2 bases from V and 4 from J, leaving 12 bases between them. The CDR3 DNA sequence: TGTGCCACCAGCAGATCGGGGGGACCGAATCAGCCCCAGCATTTT. Amino acids: CATSRSGGPNQPQHF.

A single count supports this clone. This chain connects TRBV20-1 to TRBJ1-1, with no clear D. Germline V gives CDR1 DFQATT, CDR2 SNEGSKA (reference sequence). CDR3 length: 11 amino acids. V shed 6 bases and J shed 0 bases, with 5 bases lying between them. CDR3 loop: CSARMNTEAFF. The CDR3 region has the DNA TGCAGTGCGCGCATGAACACTGAAGCTTTCTTT.